This is a list of T cell receptor beta chains from one sample in a study of cytomegalovirus exposure and HLA in healthy donors. Data came from immunoSEQ multiplex PCR; TCRdb stores just in-frame clones and leaves some out. In the table there are approximately 140,000 clones, 79% of which are singletons. Material for sequencing was PBMCs. The source of these receptors is a man in his fifties in good health and CMV-seropositive. Both conserved end residues are part of each CDR3. A D gene is named only where the DNA matches it firmly. Clone size is given for some rows only: seen once, a few or many times, or a class if the clone is expanded.

d_call clone_size j_call v_call cdr3_aa cdr3_nt
TRBD1 . TRBJ1-1 TRBV7-2 CASSLHRGRGTEAFF TGTGCCAGCAGCTTACATAGGGGGCGCGGCACTGAAGCTTTCTTT
TRBD1 . TRBJ2-7 TRBV18 CASSPGQDAYEQYF TGTGCCAGCTCCCCGGGACAGGACGCCTACGAGCAGTACTTC
. . TRBJ2-1 TRBV9 CASSVGDGVSYNEQFF TGTGCCAGCAGCGTAGGAGACGGAGTCTCCTACAATGAGCAGTTCTTC
TRBD1 . TRBJ2-7 TRBV18 CASSPNRGSYEQYF TGTGCCAGCTCACCGAACAGGGGATCGTACGAGCAGTACTTC
TRBD1 once TRBJ1-3 TRBV27 CASSPIRGTASSGNTIYF TGTGCCAGCAGTCCGATTCGCGGGACAGCCTCTTCTGGAAACACCATATATTTT
TRBD1 . TRBJ2-7 TRBV6-5 CASSYSDRGRWEQYF TGTGCCAGCAGTTACTCGGACAGGGGGCGTTGGGAGCAGTACTTC
TRBD1 once TRBJ1-5 TRBV7-9 CASSPQGAYQPQHF TGTGCCAGCAGCCCCCAGGGGGCATACCAGCCCCAGCATTTT
. . TRBJ2-7 TRBV28 CASSLLRVAYEQYF TGTGCCAGCAGTTTATTGAGGGTAGCGTACGAGCAGTACTTC
. . TRBJ2-7 TRBV27 CASTESGSSYEQYF TGTGCCAGCACCGAAAGCGGGTCCTCCTACGAGCAGTACTTC
TRBD2 . TRBJ2-2 TRBV5-1 CASSTPGSSGNTGELFF TGCGCCAGCAGCACACCAGGGTCTAGCGGGAACACCGGGGAGCTGTTTTTT
. . TRBJ2-7 TRBV7-2 CASSSTRSSYEQYF TGTGCCAGCAGCTCAACTAGGAGCTCCTACGAGCAGTACTTC
. few TRBJ2-1 TRBV10-1 CASSRITGIDEQFF TGCGCCAGCAGCAGGATTACAGGGATCGATGAGCAGTTCTTC
TRBD2 . TRBJ2-5 TRBV11-2 CASSTGGGGETQYF TGTGCCAGCAGCACCGGGGGGGGCGGAGAGACCCAGTACTTC
. . TRBJ1-2 TRBV10-1 CASSEATGISGYTF TGCGCCAGCAGTGAGGCTACAGGGATAAGCGGCTACACCTTC
. . TRBJ1-4 TRBV2 CASTGNMGRANEKLFF TGTGCCAGCACCGGAAACATGGGCAGGGCTAATGAAAAACTGTTTTTT
TRBD1 . TRBJ1-3 TRBV19 CASPDRGGNTIYF TGTGCCAGCCCGGACAGGGGAGGAAACACCATATATTTT
TRBD1 . TRBJ1-2 TRBV2 CASSANRQGDGGYTF TGTGCCAGCAGTGCCAATAGACAGGGAGACGGCGGCTACACCTTC
TRBD1 . TRBJ2-7 TRBV11-2 CASSSGTGANYEQYF TGTGCCAGCAGCTCAGGGACAGGAGCCAACTACGAGCAGTACTTC
TRBD1 . TRBJ1-2 TRBV5-6 CASSFEWGGQGASYGYTF TGTGCCAGCAGCTTCGAATGGGGGGGACAGGGGGCAAGCTATGGCTACACCTTC
TRBD1 . TRBJ2-5 TRBV5-1 CASSFQGEETQYF TGCGCCAGCAGCTTCCAGGGGGAAGAGACCCAGTACTTC
TRBD1 . TRBJ1-5 TRBV23-1 CASSQSLGQGGGQPQHF TGCGCCAGCAGTCAATCTCTTGGACAGGGCGGGGGTCAGCCCCAGCATTTT
. . TRBJ2-7 TRBV28 CASLPGVLRRGHYEQYF TGTGCCAGCCTACCTGGGGTCTTGAGGAGGGGCCACTACGAGCAGTACTTC
. . TRBJ1-5 TRBV5-4 CASSAGADQPQHF TGTGCCAGCAGCGCAGGGGCGGATCAGCCCCAGCATTTT
. few TRBJ2-7 TRBV5-5 CASSRTGSSYEQYF TGTGCCAGCAGTCGGACGGGAAGCTCCTACGAGCAGTACTTC
TRBD2 few TRBJ2-1 TRBV6-5 CASIELAGGNNEQFF TGTGCCAGCATCGAACTAGCGGGTGGGAACAATGAGCAGTTCTTC
TRBD1 . TRBJ2-7 TRBV10-3 CAINSGTGRGEQYF TGTGCCATCAATTCCGGGACAGGGCGAGGAGAGCAGTACTTC
TRBD1 . TRBJ1-1 TRBV5-1 CASSLGAGGSTEAFF TGCGCCAGCAGCTTGGGTGCAGGGGGGAGCACTGAAGCTTTCTTT
. . TRBJ1-2 TRBV7-9 CASSARVYYGYTF TGTGCCAGCAGCGCCAGGGTTTACTATGGCTACACCTTC